These 2 T cell receptor beta chains share one sample of origin, sequenced in a study of CD8 T cells in ankylosing spondylitis (dated by TCRdb to 2017 to 2019). Antigen specificity for these receptors is unknown. Broad study findings and their caveats: A TCR beta motif of roughly 8 highly homologous amino acid variants appeared characteristic of blood from ankylosing spondylitis patients.

Libraries were made using 5' RACE. TCRdb names Illumina HiSeq 2500 as the instrument used. Through fastp at Q25 and MiXCR, TCRdb rebuilt clones from the public reads, retaining in-frame beta chains. Rows matching on CDR3 protein sequence are summarized as one entry with the most common DNA and genes. Here the sample has 670,000 or so distinct CDR3 sequences; roughly 19% occur a single time. The top ten clonotypes cover under 20% of the sample. The sample consisted of blood, either unsorted or a sorted T cell fraction (not recorded which). These receptor sequences come from a male donor with ankylosing spondylitis.

The rearrangement links TRBV5-1 to TRBJ2-1, with D possibly being TRBD1 (7 bases). The ends were cut back, 1 base at V and 5 bases at J, with 13 bases in the middle. Germline CDR1 is SGHRS and CDR2 is YFSETQ. The CDR3 is made up of 15 amino acids. The CDR3 loop is CASSLRRGPNNEQFF. The CDR3 DNA follows: TGCGCCAGCAGCTTGAGGAGGGGGCCCAACAATGAGCAGTTCTTC.

This clonotype has at least ten counts. J is TRBJ2-7 and V is TRBV29-1, with TRBD2 matching 9 bases. CDR3 size: 13 residues. Germline CDR1 and CDR2: SQVTM and ANQGSEA. V was pared by 3 bases and J by 2 bases, with 2 bases of the junction left unmatched. In DNA form, the CDR3 reads TGCAGCGTTGATCTAGCGGGGACCTACGAGCAGTACTTC. Its translation: CSVDLAGTYEQYF.